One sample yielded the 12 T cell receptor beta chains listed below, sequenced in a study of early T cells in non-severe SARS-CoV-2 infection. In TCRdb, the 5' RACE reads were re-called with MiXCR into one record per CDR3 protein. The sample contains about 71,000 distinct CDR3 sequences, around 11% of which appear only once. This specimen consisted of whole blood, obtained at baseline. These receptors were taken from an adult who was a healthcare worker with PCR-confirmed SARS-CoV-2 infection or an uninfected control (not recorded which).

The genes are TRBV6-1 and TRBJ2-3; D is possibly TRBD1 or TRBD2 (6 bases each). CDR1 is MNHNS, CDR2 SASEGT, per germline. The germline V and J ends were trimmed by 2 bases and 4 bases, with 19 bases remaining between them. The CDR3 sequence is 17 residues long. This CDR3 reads CASSELGPLGGPDTQYF. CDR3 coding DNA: TGTGCCAGCAGTGAACTAGGGCCACTTGGGGGGCCAGATACGCAGTATTTT.

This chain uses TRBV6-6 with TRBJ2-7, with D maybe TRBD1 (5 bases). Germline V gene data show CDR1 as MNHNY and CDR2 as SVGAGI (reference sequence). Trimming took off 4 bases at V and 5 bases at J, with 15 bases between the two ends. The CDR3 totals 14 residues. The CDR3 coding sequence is TGTGCCAGCAGTTGGCTCAGGGTTGAGGACGAGCAGTACTTC. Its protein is CASSWLRVEDEQYF.

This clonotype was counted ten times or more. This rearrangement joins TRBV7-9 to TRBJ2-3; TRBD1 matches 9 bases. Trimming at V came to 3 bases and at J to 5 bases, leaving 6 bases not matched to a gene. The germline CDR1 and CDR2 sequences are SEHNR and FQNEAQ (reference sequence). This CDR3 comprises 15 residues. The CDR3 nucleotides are TGTGCCAGCAGCTTCACAGGGGGCGGTGGAGATACGCAGTATTTT. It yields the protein CASSFTGGGGDTQYF.

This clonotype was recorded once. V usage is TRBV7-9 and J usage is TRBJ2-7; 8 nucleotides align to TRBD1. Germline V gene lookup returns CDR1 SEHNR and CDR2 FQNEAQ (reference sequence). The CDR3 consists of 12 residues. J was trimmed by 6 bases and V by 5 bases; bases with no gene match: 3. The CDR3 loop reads CASSKTGAEQYF. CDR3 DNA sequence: TGTGCCAGCAGCAAGACAGGGGCCGAGCAGTACTTC.

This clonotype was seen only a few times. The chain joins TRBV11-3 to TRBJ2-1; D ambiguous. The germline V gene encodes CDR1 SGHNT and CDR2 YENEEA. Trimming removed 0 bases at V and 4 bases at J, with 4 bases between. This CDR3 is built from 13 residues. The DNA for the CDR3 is TGTGCCAGCAGCTTAGACAAATACAATGAGCAGTTCTTC. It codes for CASSLDKYNEQFF.

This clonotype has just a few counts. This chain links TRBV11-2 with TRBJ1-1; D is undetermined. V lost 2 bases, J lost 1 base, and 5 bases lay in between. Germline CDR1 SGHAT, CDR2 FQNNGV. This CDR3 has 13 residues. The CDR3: CASSLRSNTEAFF. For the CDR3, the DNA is TGTGCCAGCAGCTTACGGTCGAACACTGAAGCTTTCTTT.

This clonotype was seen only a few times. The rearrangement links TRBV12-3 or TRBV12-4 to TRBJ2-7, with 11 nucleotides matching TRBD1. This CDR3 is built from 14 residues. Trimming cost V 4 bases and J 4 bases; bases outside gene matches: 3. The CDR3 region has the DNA TGTGCCAGCAGTTGGGGACAGGGGGTTTACGAGCAGTACTTC. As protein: CASSWGQGVYEQYF.

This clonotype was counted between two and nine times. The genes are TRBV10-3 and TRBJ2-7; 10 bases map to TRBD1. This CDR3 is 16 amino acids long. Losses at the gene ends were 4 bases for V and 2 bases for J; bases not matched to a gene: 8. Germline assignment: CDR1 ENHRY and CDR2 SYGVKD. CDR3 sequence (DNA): TGTGCCATCAGTGCGTCCGGGACAGGGGCTACCTACGAGCAGTACTTC. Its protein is CAISASGTGATYEQYF.

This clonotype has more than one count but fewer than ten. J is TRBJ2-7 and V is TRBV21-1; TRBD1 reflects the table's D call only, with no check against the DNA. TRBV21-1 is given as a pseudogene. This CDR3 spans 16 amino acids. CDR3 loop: CASGLDTGTASYEQYF. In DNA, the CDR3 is TGTGCCAGCGGCTTAGACACCGGGACAGCGTCCTACGAGCAGTACTTC.

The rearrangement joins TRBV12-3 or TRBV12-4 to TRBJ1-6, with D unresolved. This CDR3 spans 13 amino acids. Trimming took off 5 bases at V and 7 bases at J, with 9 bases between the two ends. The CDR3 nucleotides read TGTGCCAGCAGTCGGACGCCGAATTCACCCCTCCACTTT. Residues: CASSRTPNSPLHF.

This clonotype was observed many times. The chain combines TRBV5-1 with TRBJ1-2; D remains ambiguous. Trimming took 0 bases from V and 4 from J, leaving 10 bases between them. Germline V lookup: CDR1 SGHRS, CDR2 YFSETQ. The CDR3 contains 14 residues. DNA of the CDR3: TGCGCCAGCAGCTTGGACGGCACCATCTATGGCTACACCTTC. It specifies CASSLDGTIYGYTF.

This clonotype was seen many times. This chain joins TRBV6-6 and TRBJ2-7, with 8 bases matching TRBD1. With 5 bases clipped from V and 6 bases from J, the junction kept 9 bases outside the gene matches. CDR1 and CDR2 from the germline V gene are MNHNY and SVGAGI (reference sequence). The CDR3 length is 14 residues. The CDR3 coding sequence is TGTGCCAGCAGTGGAGACAGGGGACGCGGCGAGCAGTACTTC. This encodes CASSGDRGRGEQYF.